These 14 T cell receptor beta chains came from one sample sequenced in a study of T cell repertoires in cytomegalovirus infection. A single record per CDR3 protein comes from TCRdb applying MiXCR to the reads. In the table there are 400,000 to 600,000 distinct CDR3 sequences, roughly 43% of which are singletons. Their antigen targets remain unknown. Sequenced here: cultured PBMCs, sampled from culture after CMV antigen stimulation. The source of these receptors is a human donor in good health (CMV status not recorded). Some clones in this sample may be carry-over from other donors' samples.

This rearrangement joins TRBV5-6 to TRBJ2-7, with D unresolved. V was cut by 2 bases and J by 0 bases, with 9 bases left in between. Per the germline V gene, CDR1 is SGHDT and CDR2 is YYEEEE. The CDR3 loop spans 14 amino acids. CDR3 sequence (DNA): TGTGCCAGCAGCTTACGACCTAGCTCCTACGAGCAGTACTTC. It codes for CASSLRPSSYEQYF.

V and J are TRBV11-2 and TRBJ2-3; 8 bases align to TRBD2. The CDR3 covers 16 residues. V gave up 5 bases and J gave up 2 bases; unmatched junction bases: 9. Germline loops: CDR1 SGHAT, CDR2 FQNNGV. CDR3 amino acids: CASSTGGGIITDTQYF. CDR3 coding DNA: TGTGCCAGCAGCACCGGGGGGGGAATTATCACAGATACGCAGTATTTT.

This clonotype was seen a handful of times. The rearrangement joins TRBV20-1 to TRBJ2-5; TRBD1 matches 9 bases. Losses at the gene ends were 5 bases for V and 1 base for J; bases not matched to a gene: 11. CDR1 and CDR2 (germline): DFQATT, SNEGSKA (reference sequence). The CDR3 runs 16 residues. The CDR3 spells CSALRQGGNRQETQYF. In DNA form, the CDR3 reads TGCAGTGCTCTTAGACAGGGGGGGAATCGCCAAGAGACCCAGTACTTC.

J is TRBJ2-5 and V is TRBV9; D call uncertain. The CDR3 is made up of 14 amino acids. Germline V gene data show CDR1 as SGDLS and CDR2 as YYNGEE. The V end was cut by 0 bases, the J end by 5 bases, with 11 bases between. The CDR3 region has the DNA TGTGCCAGCAGCGTAGGTTCGGAGAGGGAGACCCAGTACTTC. Translation: CASSVGSERETQYF.

DNA for the CDR3: TGTGCCAGCAGTAGGGGACAGGTCGATGGCTACACCTTC. As protein: CASSRGQVDGYTF. This chain links TRBV6-5 with TRBJ1-2; 8 bases fit TRBD1. V shed 5 bases and J 6 bases; nucleotides not matched to a gene: 5. CDR1 MNHEY and CDR2 SVGAGI come from the germline V gene. CDR3 size: 13 residues.

The CDR3: CASSSTIVHQGESTDTQYF. Written as DNA, the CDR3 is TGTGCCAGCAGCTCTACGATAGTCCACCAGGGAGAAAGCACAGATACGCAGTATTTT. This chain links TRBV7-9 with TRBJ2-3; D might be TRBD1 or TRBD2, each matching 5 bases. This CDR3 contains 19 residues. The germline CDR1 and CDR2 sequences are SEHNR and FQNEAQ (reference sequence). Trimming left V 4 bases short and J 0 bases short, with 23 bases between.

This clonotype was found a few times. The chain employs TRBV12-3 or TRBV12-4 and TRBJ1-5; TRBD1 matches at 9 bases. J gave up 2 bases and V 6 bases, and 5 bases lay outside the gene matches. This CDR3 has 15 residues. The CDR3 DNA sequence: TGTGCCAGCAGCGGGACAGGGTCGGGCAATCAGCCCCAGCATTTT. Protein product: CASSGTGSGNQPQHF.

This clonotype came up once. V usage is TRBV6-6 and J usage is TRBJ1-2, with 9 positions matching TRBD1. The CDR3 is 13 residues long. Per germline, CDR1 MNHNY and CDR2 SVGAGI (reference sequence). V shed 10 bases and J 7 bases; nucleotides not matched to a gene: 10. The CDR3 region has the DNA TGTGCCACCCGACAGGGGGGCGGGAGTGGCTACACCTTC. It translates to CATRQGGGSGYTF.

Only a few counts were recorded for this clonotype. The V and J genes are TRBV7-2 and TRBJ2-2; possible D gene TRBD2, 7 bases. V was pared by 5 bases and J by 0 bases, with 13 bases between. CDR1 is SGHTA, CDR2 FQGNSA, per germline. The CDR3 totals 16 residues. The CDR3 nucleotides are TGTGCCAGCAGCATGGGGGGGGGCTCGAACACCGGGGAGCTGTTTTTT. Amino acids: CASSMGGGSNTGELFF.

This clonotype was observed a few times. The chain couples TRBV7-2 to TRBJ2-3, with D unclear. CDR3 length equals 14 residues. CDR1 and CDR2 (germline): SGHTA, FQGNSA. The V gene lost 5 bases and the J gene lost 0 bases, with 9 bases spanning the gap. The DNA of the CDR3 is TGTGCCAGCAGCGAAATCTCTAGCACAGATACGCAGTATTTT. Translation: CASSEISSTDTQYF.

In this sample, this clonotype turned up once. The genes are TRBV12-3 or TRBV12-4 and TRBJ1-2; the D gene is possibly TRBD1 (6 bases). V was trimmed by 3 bases and J by 7 bases, leaving 12 bases between them. The CDR3 extends over 13 amino acids. The CDR3 bases are TGTGCCAGCAGTTTTGCAGGGGATGGTGGCTACACCTTC. It codes for CASSFAGDGGYTF.

This clonotype occurred a few times. The rearrangement joins TRBV7-2 to TRBJ2-3, with TRBD2 matching over 8 bases. The CDR3 has 15 residues. Germline V gives CDR1 SGHTA, CDR2 FQGNSA. The trim removed 5 bases at V and 2 bases at J, leaving 6 bases unmatched. The CDR3 DNA follows: TGTGCCAGCAGCACGGGAGCGGGGGTCACAGATACGCAGTATTTT. Translating it yields CASSTGAGVTDTQYF.

The chain couples TRBV3-1 to TRBJ2-3; 8 nucleotides match TRBD2. Unmatched junction bases numbered 9, after V lost 1 base and J lost 3 bases. Looked up from germline, CDR1 is LGHDT and CDR2 is YNNKEL (reference sequence). The CDR3 length is 17 residues. The CDR3 sequence is CASSQGILVAGTDTQYF. In DNA, the CDR3 is TGTGCCAGCAGCCAAGGGATTCTGGTAGCGGGAACAGATACGCAGTATTTT.

In this sample, this clonotype turned up a few times. This chain joins TRBV6-1 and TRBJ2-2; D gene ambiguous. The V end lost 3 bases, the J end lost 7 bases, and 9 bases lay between the germline ends. This CDR3 region has 13 residues. The germline V gene encodes CDR1 MNHNS and CDR2 SASEGT. The CDR3 DNA sequence: TGTGCCAGCAGTGACGATTTAGACGGGGAGCTGTTTTTT. It encodes CASSDDLDGELFF.